One and the same sample provided the 30 T cell receptor beta chains below, sequenced in a study of cytomegalovirus exposure and HLA in healthy donors. The study ran its PCR with 60 Vbeta and 13 Jbeta primers. TCRdb's copy holds only in-frame clones and misses some; the assay was immunoSEQ multiplex PCR. The top ten hold about 2% of the sample, which has under 300,000 clones, 84% seen once. The sample consisted of PBMCs. The receptor source for this set is a woman in her thirties or forties in good health and CMV-seropositive.

The chain links TRBV2 to TRBJ1-4, with 8 bases identical to TRBD1. Germline CDR1 is SNHLY and CDR2 is FYNNEI. The CDR3 covers 14 residues. V trimming: 6 bases; J trimming: 3 bases; junction bases outside the gene matches: 3. CDR3 residues: CASRRTGSNEKLFF. The CDR3 nucleotides are TGTGCCAGCAGACGGACAGGGTCTAATGAAAAACTGTTTTTT.

This clone came up a few times. The rearrangement links TRBV25-1 to TRBJ1-1; the D gene is possibly TRBD1 (5 bases). CDR1 is MGHDK, CDR2 SYGVNS, per germline. The CDR3 runs to 11 residues. The V end lost 6 bases, the J end lost 7 bases, and 9 bases lay between the germline ends. The CDR3 protein is CASRQGGEAFF. The CDR3 DNA is TGTGCCAGCAGGCAGGGAGGTGAAGCTTTCTTT.

This clone was detected only a few times. The chain links TRBV5-1 to TRBJ2-7; D is unresolved. The germline V gene has CDR1 SGHRS and CDR2 YFSETQ. This CDR3 is built from 12 residues. The germline V and J ends were trimmed by 1 base and 6 bases, with 8 bases remaining between them. CDR3 sequence reads: CASSLPGGEQYF. Written as DNA, the CDR3 is TGCGCCAGCAGCTTGCCGGGTGGCGAGCAGTACTTC.

This clone was counted a few times. J is TRBJ2-2 and V is TRBV29-1; TRBD1 aligns across 10 bases. Trimming removed 4 bases from V and 2 bases from J; junction bases left unmatched: 7. CDR3 size: 16 residues. In germline, CDR1 is SQVTM, CDR2 ANQGSEA. The CDR3 DNA follows: TGCAGCGTTGGCGGGACAGGGGTAATAAACACCGGGGAGCTGTTTTTT. This translates into CSVGGTGVINTGELFF.

This chain joins TRBV6-6 and TRBJ2-1; no clear D. Germline V gives CDR1 MNHNY, CDR2 SVGAGI (reference sequence). The V and J ends lost 9 bases and 9 bases respectively, with 15 bases between them. The CDR3 consists of 12 residues. This CDR3 is CASTLDVGEQFF. As DNA, the CDR3 is TGTGCCAGTACCCTAGACGTTGGTGAGCAGTTCTTC.

The chain employs TRBV7-2 and TRBJ2-3, with 9 bases fitting TRBD2. V was pared by 5 bases and J by 6 bases, with 3 bases of the junction left unmatched. Germline CDR1 reads SGHTA; CDR2 reads FQGNSA. This CDR3 region has 13 residues. The CDR3 loop reads CASSPGTSDTQYF. The DNA for the CDR3 is TGTGCCAGCAGCCCCGGGACTAGCGATACGCAGTATTTT.

This clone was seen just once. This sequence joins TRBV30 and TRBJ2-7, with TRBD2 matching 13 bases. The CDR3 length is 17 residues. Germline V gene lookup returns CDR1 GTSNPN and CDR2 SVGIG (reference sequence). V trimming: 4 bases; J trimming: 3 bases; junction bases outside the gene matches: 12. DNA of the CDR3: TGTGCCTGGACGCCCACTATCCGGACTAGCGGGAGCTACGAGCAGTACTTC. It is translated as CAWTPTIRTSGSYEQYF.

The CDR3 nucleotides read TGTGCCAGCAGACCCACTAATCAGCCCCAGCATTTT. Translated, it gives CASRPTNQPQHF. The V and J genes are TRBV28 and TRBJ1-5; no definite D call. Germline CDR1 is MDHEN and CDR2 is SYDVKM. The ends were cut back, 6 bases at V and 4 bases at J, with 7 bases in the middle. The CDR3 runs to 12 residues.

The sample holds one count of this clone. J is TRBJ2-3 and V is TRBV7-3; a weak D match, TRBD1 (5 bases). Germline lookup yields CDR1 SGHTA and CDR2 FQGTGA. The ends were cut back, 5 bases at V and 1 base at J, with 10 bases in the middle. The CDR3 spans 14 residues. The CDR3, as DNA: TGTGCCAGCAGCCTATCGACAGGCACAGATACGCAGTATTTT. Protein: CASSLSTGTDTQYF.

The DNA of the CDR3 is TGCGCCAGCAGCGTTACCGGGACAGGGGGCCTCGAGCAGTACTTC. It yields the protein CASSVTGTGGLEQYF. The V and J genes are TRBV5-1 and TRBJ2-7, with TRBD1 identical over 12 bases. There are 15 residues in the CDR3. CDR1 SGHRS and CDR2 YFSETQ come from the germline V gene. J was trimmed by 6 bases and V by 4 bases; bases with no gene match: 8.

The CDR3 spells CASSPGTGNSNQPQHF. The CDR3 nucleotides read TGTGCCAGCTCACCCGGGACAGGAAATAGCAATCAGCCCCAGCATTTT. This sequence joins TRBV18 and TRBJ1-5; the match to TRBD1 covers 8 bases. CDR3 length equals 16 residues. J was trimmed by 0 bases and V by 3 bases; bases with no gene match: 4. CDR1 KGHSH and CDR2 LQKENI come from the germline V gene.

The CDR3 region has the DNA TGTGCCAGCAGTACCGGACAGCTACTACACACAGATACGCAGTATTTT. It specifies CASSTGQLLHTDTQYF. The chain combines TRBV9 with TRBJ2-3; weak D call: TRBD1 (6 bases). There are 16 residues in the CDR3. Per the germline V gene, CDR1 is SGDLS and CDR2 is YYNGEE. Trimming left V 5 bases short and J 2 bases short, with 18 bases between.

CDR3 residues: CASSRDTMNTEAFF. The CDR3 DNA reads as TGTGCCAGCAGCCGGGACACAATGAACACTGAAGCTTTCTTT. The chain uses TRBV5-6 and TRBJ1-1, with D possibly matching TRBD1 (6 bases). The CDR3 spans 14 residues. Germline values: CDR1 SGHDT, CDR2 YYEEEE. Trimming pared 4 bases from V and 0 bases from J, leaving 10 bases between.

The V gene is TRBV6-1, the J gene TRBJ2-1, with 11 bases that match TRBD2. The CDR3 spans 14 residues. Trimming cost V 6 bases and J 4 bases; bases outside gene matches: 2. The germline CDR1 and CDR2 sequences are MNHNS and SASEGT. DNA for the CDR3: TGTGCCAGCAGACTAGCGGGAGAGTACAATGAGCAGTTCTTC. It codes for CASRLAGEYNEQFF.

The V and J genes are TRBV13 and TRBJ2-7; 7 nucleotides line up with TRBD1. CDR1 PRHDT and CDR2 FYEKMQ come from the germline V gene (reference sequence). This CDR3 region has 18 residues. Unmatched junction bases numbered 11, after V lost 0 bases and J lost 0 bases. The CDR3 bases are TGTGCCAGCAGCTTAGGCCTAGCAACAGGGGACCGCTCCTACGAGCAGTACTTC. Translation gives CASSLGLATGDRSYEQYF.

The chain joins TRBV5-8 to TRBJ1-1, with D hard to call. Between the trimmed V and J ends, which lost 1 base and 1 base, there was a span of 8 bases. CDR1 is SGHTS and CDR2 is YDEGEE in the germline V gene. The CDR3 consists of 14 residues. CDR3 protein: CASSLNSKNTEAFF. CDR3 nucleotide sequence: TGTGCCAGCAGCTTGAACAGTAAGAACACTGAAGCTTTCTTT.

The chain combines TRBV4-2 with TRBJ1-4; 7 bases match TRBD1. The germline V gene encodes CDR1 LGHNA and CDR2 YNFKEQ. V lost 0 bases to trimming and J lost 1 base; unmatched junction nucleotides: 8. This CDR3 is built from 18 residues. CDR3 in amino acids: CASSQDYYRGKTNEKLFF. As DNA, the CDR3 is TGTGCCAGCAGCCAAGATTATTACAGGGGTAAAACTAATGAAAAACTGTTTTTT.

This clone showed up just once. The rearrangement links TRBV6-1 to TRBJ2-1; TRBD2 aligns across 11 bases. V gave up 5 bases and J gave up 6 bases; unmatched junction bases: 6. Germline V gene data show CDR1 as MNHNS and CDR2 as SASEGT. The length of the CDR3 is 15 residues. The CDR3 loop is CASSQWTSGRNEQFF. CDR3 bases: TGTGCCAGCAGTCAGTGGACTAGCGGGCGCAATGAGCAGTTCTTC.

This clone was seen more than once but under ten times. At one end, the junction sequence differs from germline, possibly due to a read error. This sequence joins TRBV6-1 and TRBJ2-7; 8 nucleotides line up with TRBD2. The CDR3 totals 17 residues. Looked up from germline, CDR1 is MNHNS and CDR2 is SASEGT. DNA of the CDR3: TGTGCCAGCAGTCAAGCGAAACTAGCGGCGACTTCCTACGAGCAGTACTTC. The encoded protein is CASSQAKLAATSYEQYF.

CDR3 nucleotide sequence: TGTGCCAGCAGTTTGCAGTATAGACAGGGGGGCAATCAGCCCCAGCATTTT. The encoded protein is CASSLQYRQGGNQPQHF. The chain recombines TRBV27 with TRBJ1-5; TRBD1 aligns across 9 bases. Trimming took 3 bases from V and 2 from J; bases not matched to a gene: 8. This CDR3 has 17 amino acids. The germline CDR1 and CDR2 sequences are MNHEY and SMNVEV (reference sequence).

The chain combines TRBV5-4 with TRBJ2-1, with 10 positions matching TRBD1. V shed 4 bases and J 10 bases; nucleotides not matched to a gene: 8. The CDR3 runs 14 residues. Germline V lookup: CDR1 SGHNT, CDR2 YYREEE (reference sequence). The chain's CDR3 is CASSPGQGGDEQFF. In DNA form, the CDR3 reads TGTGCCAGCAGCCCAGGACAGGGGGGGGACGAGCAGTTCTTC.

This clone was seen a handful of times. The chain recombines TRBV27 with TRBJ2-3; 7 bases are a match to TRBD1. The ends lost 3 bases at V and 3 bases at J; junction bases unmatched: 6. CDR1 is MNHEY and CDR2 is SMNVEV in the germline V gene (reference sequence). CDR3 length: 15 amino acids. CDR3: CASSFSWDRTDTQYF. The CDR3 DNA follows: TGTGCCAGCAGTTTCTCCTGGGACAGAACAGATACGCAGTATTTT.

The chain carries TRBV11-3 and TRBJ2-7; 7 bases agree with TRBD1. The J segment lost 6 bases and the V segment lost 5 bases, leaving 10 bases of the junction unmatched. The CDR3 totals 14 residues. Germline CDR1 reads SGHNT; CDR2 reads YENEEA. CDR3: CASSPTGNFREQYF. The DNA of the CDR3 is TGTGCCAGCAGCCCGACAGGGAACTTTCGCGAGCAGTACTTC.

V gene TRBV5-1 combines with J gene TRBJ1-1, with 7 bases aligning to TRBD1. J lost 0 bases, V lost 2 bases, and 7 bases had no gene match. The CDR3 runs 16 residues. Germline CDR1 is SGHRS and CDR2 is YFSETQ. The chain's CDR3 is CASSFGTALMNTEAFF. As DNA, the CDR3 is TGCGCCAGCAGCTTTGGGACAGCGTTGATGAACACTGAAGCTTTCTTT. Full variable domain (missing parts from reference TRBV5-1 and TRBJ1-1): KAGVTQTPRYLIKTRGQQVTLSCSPISGHRSVSWYQQTPGQGLQFLFEYFSETQRNKGNFPGRFSGRQFSNSRSEMNVSTLELGDSALYLCASSFGTALMNTEAFFGQGTRLTVV.

The chain couples TRBV28 to TRBJ2-7; no definite D call. V gave up 5 bases and J gave up 4 bases, with 18 bases separating them. The length of the CDR3 is 15 residues. Looked up from germline, CDR1 is MDHEN and CDR2 is SYDVKM. CDR3 in DNA: TGTGCCAGCAGTACCTCCCCTGGCCCCCATTACGAGCAGTACTTC. This translates into CASSTSPGPHYEQYF.

This clone was seen only once. The chain is built from TRBV6-1 and TRBJ1-1; perhaps TRBD1 as D (6 bases). This CDR3 is 15 amino acids long. V gave up 8 bases and J gave up 1 base, with 17 bases separating them. Germline CDR1 is MNHNS and CDR2 is SASEGT. The CDR3 region has the DNA TGTGCCAGCGGGTCGGGGGGGGCTGCGAACACTGAAGCTTTCTTT. It specifies CASGSGGAANTEAFF.

This clone was seen a handful of times. The chain employs TRBV19 and TRBJ2-3; TRBD2 agrees at 9 bases. CDR1 LNHDA and CDR2 SQIVND come from the germline V gene (reference sequence). V was pared by 4 bases and J by 5 bases, with 4 bases of the junction left unmatched. The CDR3 extends over 14 amino acids. The DNA for the CDR3 is TGTGCCAGTAGTAGCGGGAGGGCGATAGATACGCAGTATTTT. Translated: CASSSGRAIDTQYF.

The rearrangement links TRBV18 to TRBJ2-5; no definite D call. V was shortened by 2 bases and J by 5 bases, with 9 bases between the two germline ends. The CDR3 loop spans 13 amino acids. Per germline, CDR1 KGHSH and CDR2 LQKENI. For the CDR3, the DNA is TGTGCCAGCTCACCAATTATCTCGGAGACCCAGTACTTC. Residues: CASSPIISETQYF.

The rearrangement links TRBV9 to TRBJ1-3; D unclear. Trimming left V 2 bases short and J 2 bases short, with 11 bases between. Germline CDR1 and CDR2: SGDLS and YYNGEE. The CDR3 consists of 15 residues. The CDR3 here is CASSVLENAGNTIYF. CDR3 DNA: TGTGCCAGCAGCGTTTTGGAGAACGCTGGAAACACCATATATTTT.

This clone was found a few times. V and J are TRBV7-2 and TRBJ2-2; the D gene is possibly TRBD2 (6 bases). The germline V and J ends were trimmed by 4 bases and 3 bases, with 9 bases remaining between them. The germline V gene encodes CDR1 SGHTA and CDR2 FQGNSA. This CDR3 has 14 residues. CDR3 in amino acids: CASSSRRDTGELFF. The CDR3, as DNA: TGTGCCAGCAGCTCCAGGAGGGACACCGGGGAGCTGTTTTTT.